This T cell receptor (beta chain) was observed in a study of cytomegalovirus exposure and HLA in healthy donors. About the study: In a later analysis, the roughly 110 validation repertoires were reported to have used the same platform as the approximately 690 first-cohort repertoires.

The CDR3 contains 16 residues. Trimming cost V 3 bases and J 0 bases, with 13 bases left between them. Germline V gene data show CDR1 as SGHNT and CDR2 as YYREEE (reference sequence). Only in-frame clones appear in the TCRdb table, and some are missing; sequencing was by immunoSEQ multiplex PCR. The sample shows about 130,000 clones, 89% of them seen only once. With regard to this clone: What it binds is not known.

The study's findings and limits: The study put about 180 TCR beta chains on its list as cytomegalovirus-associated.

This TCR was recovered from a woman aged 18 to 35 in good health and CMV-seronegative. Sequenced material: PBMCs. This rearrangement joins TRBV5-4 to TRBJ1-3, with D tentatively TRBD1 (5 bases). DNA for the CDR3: TGTGCCAGCAGCTCCGACACAGGAAACTCTGGAAACACCATATATTTT. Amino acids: CASSSDTGNSGNTIYF.